What follows are 18 T cell receptor beta chains derived from one specimen sequenced in a study of spatial heterogeneity in lung cancer. TCRdb reprocessed the 5' RACE reads with MiXCR, giving one entry per CDR3 protein. Among about 2,000 distinct CDR3 sequences, around 23% were seen once, and the ten largest hold roughly 12%. The time point: sample taken at primary tumor resection. These receptors have no known antigen. Study conclusions and caveats: The study found that expanded intratumoral alpha and beta TCR counts tracked tumor mutation counts.

This material consisted of lung tumor tissue, taken at surgery. Receptors were obtained from a male donor with early-stage non-small cell lung cancer.

To note about this clonotype: Found in a library prepared for alpha chains, this beta chain is an off-target read, and its abundance has little meaning. The rearrangement links TRBV6-2 or TRBV6-3 to TRBJ1-1, with D unclear. The V end was cut by 1 base, the J end by 7 bases, with 7 bases between. CDR1 and CDR2 from the germline V gene are MNHEY and SVGEGT. This CDR3 has 12 residues. The DNA of the CDR3 is TGTGCCAGCAGTTACTTTTCCCGTGAAGCTTTCTTT. As protein: CASSYFSREAFF.

Of note for this clonotype: Since it is a stray read in a library aimed at alpha chains, this beta chain has a size that is not meaningful. The CDR3 DNA follows: TGTGCCAGCAGCCAAGGGGGTAGAGAGACCCAGTACTTC. Translation gives CASSQGGRETQYF. The chain carries TRBV7-9 and TRBJ2-5; TRBD1 is a possible D gene (6 bases). There are 13 residues in the CDR3. Germline V gives CDR1 SEHNR, CDR2 FQNEAQ (reference sequence). V was trimmed by 5 bases and J by 4 bases, leaving 11 bases between them.

In this sample, this clonotype is medium-sized. This beta chain slipped into a library made for alpha chains as a stray read, so its size is not meaningful. The chain carries TRBV3-1 and TRBJ2-3; 10 nucleotides match TRBD2. CDR3 length equals 16 residues. Germline V gene sequence: CDR1 LGHDT, CDR2 YNNKEL (reference sequence). Germline trimming cut 4 bases from V and 6 bases from J; bases unmatched to any gene: 10. The chain's CDR3 is CASSLRPSGGADTQYF. The CDR3 DNA sequence: TGTGCCAGCAGCCTCCGCCCCAGCGGGGGGGCGGATACGCAGTATTTT.

This clonotype was recorded once. This beta chain slipped into a library made for alpha chains as a stray read, so its size is not meaningful. The gene calls are TRBV11-2 and TRBJ1-2; D remains ambiguous. Trimming removed 2 bases from V and 9 bases from J, with 7 bases in between. The CDR3 extends over 11 amino acids. Germline assignment: CDR1 SGHAT and CDR2 FQNNGV. CDR3 in DNA: TGTGCCAGCAGCTTAAGAGGGAGCTACACCTTC. Residues: CASSLRGSYTF.

Details on this clonotype: With the library built for alpha chains, this beta chain is off target and its frequency is not meaningful. This chain uses TRBV28 with TRBJ2-1; D is unclear. Trimming took off 8 bases at V and 8 bases at J, with 16 bases between the two ends. CDR3 size: 13 residues. Germline values: CDR1 MDHEN, CDR2 SYDVKM. CDR3 nucleotides: TGTGCCAGCTCACATCTGAATAATTATGAGCAGTTCTTC. Residues: CASSHLNNYEQFF.

By its share, this clonotype is medium-sized. This beta chain is a stray sequence in a library constructed for alpha chains; its clone size is not meaningful. This sequence joins TRBV6-1 and TRBJ2-5; 7 positions agree with TRBD1. CDR1 and CDR2 (germline): MNHNS, SASEGT. V trimming: 7 bases; J trimming: 5 bases; junction bases outside the gene matches: 10. The length of the CDR3 is 14 residues. The CDR3 sequence is CASNRDRVSETQYF. CDR3 nucleotides: TGTGCCAGCAATCGGGACAGAGTCTCGGAGACCCAGTACTTC.

This clonotype showed up just a few times. The library was prepared for alpha chains; this beta chain is a stray read, so its frequency means little. The gene calls are TRBV7-2 and TRBJ2-7; 8 bases agree with TRBD2. Trimming cost V 5 bases and J 0 bases; bases outside gene matches: 3. The CDR3 runs 14 residues. Per the germline V gene, CDR1 is SGHTA and CDR2 is FQGNSA. CDR3 sequence reads: CASSLGTSSYEQYF. The CDR3 DNA is TGTGCCAGCAGCCTTGGGACTAGCTCCTACGAGCAGTACTTC.

This clonotype is classed as medium-sized. The size of this beta chain means little, since it is a stray read in a library made for alpha chains. This chain connects TRBV29-1 to TRBJ2-5, with D perhaps matching TRBD1 (5 bases). From germline, CDR1 is SQVTM and CDR2 ANQGSEA. This CDR3 has 13 amino acids. The V and J ends lost 6 bases and 2 bases respectively, with 13 bases between them. The CDR3 reads CSVGQGLQETQYF. The CDR3 DNA is TGCAGCGTGGGCCAGGGTTTGCAAGAGACCCAGTACTTC. The full variable domain, its missing parts supplied by reference TRBV29-1 and TRBJ2-5, is SAVISQKPSRDICQRGTSLTIQCQVDSQVTMMFWYRQQPGQSLTLIATANQGSEATYESGFVIDKFPISRPNLTFSTLTVSNMSPEDSSIYLCSVGQGLQETQYFGPGTRLLVL.

To note about this clonotype: This beta chain is an off-target read within a library intended for alpha chains, so its frequency means little. The chain employs TRBV20-1 and TRBJ2-3; D not resolved. The CDR3 consists of 13 residues. Trimming took 1 base from V and 4 from J, leaving 9 bases between them. Germline loops: CDR1 DFQATT, CDR2 SNEGSKA (reference sequence). CDR3 DNA sequence: TGCAGTGCTAGAGCATCGAAAGCAGATACGCAGTATTTT. It encodes CSARASKADTQYF.

This clonotype was detected a few times. This beta chain is an off-target read within a library intended for alpha chains, so its frequency means little. This chain links TRBV29-1 with TRBJ2-5; D not resolved. This CDR3 is built from 12 residues. The germline gives CDR1 SQVTM, CDR2 ANQGSEA. The V and J ends lost 5 bases and 5 bases respectively, with 12 bases between them. The DNA for the CDR3 is TGCAGCGTTCCCTTCAACGCGGAGACCCAGTACTTC. It specifies CSVPFNAETQYF.

Comment on this clonotype: With the library built for alpha chains, this beta chain is off target and its frequency is not meaningful. The chain couples TRBV5-1 to TRBJ2-3, with 11 bases matching TRBD2. V lost 7 bases to trimming and J lost 4 bases; unmatched junction nucleotides: 5. The CDR3 length is 14 residues. Germline-derived CDR1 and CDR2 are SGHRS and YFSETQ. The CDR3 DNA sequence: TGCGCCAGCGCACTAGCGGGAGACGCAGATACGCAGTATTTT. Protein: CASALAGDADTQYF.

This clonotype was found a few times. This beta chain is off target for a library built for alpha chains, so its abundance means little. The V and J genes are TRBV11-2 and TRBJ2-7; a possible D gene is TRBD2 (6 bases). This CDR3 contains 14 residues. Trimming shortened V by 7 bases and J by 2 bases, and 15 bases separated the two germline ends. Looked up from germline, CDR1 is SGHAT and CDR2 is FQNNGV. CDR3: CASNQVAVTYEQYF. The CDR3 nucleotides are TGTGCCAGCAACCAGGTAGCGGTTACCTACGAGCAGTACTTC.

This clonotype was detected a few times. This beta chain is a stray sequence in a library constructed for alpha chains; its clone size is not meaningful. The CDR3 coding sequence is TGCAGCGTTGATATTGCGACAGATACGCAGTATTTT. Its translation: CSVDIATDTQYF. V usage is TRBV29-1 and J usage is TRBJ2-3; no clear D. CDR1 and CDR2 (germline): SQVTM, ANQGSEA. There are 12 residues in the CDR3. Trimming left V 3 bases short and J 3 bases short, with 7 bases between.

As to this clonotype: This beta chain turned up in a library designed for alpha chains; as an off-target read, its abundance says little. This CDR3 is CSARDLIDTQYF. DNA for the CDR3: TGCAGTGCTAGAGATCTAATAGATACGCAGTATTTT. The chain couples TRBV20-1 to TRBJ2-3; D ambiguous. Germline V gene data show CDR1 as DFQATT and CDR2 as SNEGSKA (reference sequence). The CDR3 loop spans 12 amino acids. Trimming removed 0 bases from V and 5 bases from J, with 6 bases in between.

By sample share, this clonotype is medium-sized. As an off-target read in a library built for alpha chains, this beta chain has a frequency of little significance. The rearrangement joins TRBV7-2 to TRBJ2-7; D not resolved. The germline CDR1 and CDR2 sequences are SGHTA and FQGNSA. The CDR3 consists of 12 residues. Trimming cost V 1 base and J 3 bases, with 4 bases left between them. In DNA, the CDR3 is TGTGCCAGCAGCTTAGGGAGCTACGAGCAGTACTTC. Translation: CASSLGSYEQYF.

Notes on this clonotype: This beta chain was picked up by a library intended for alpha chains and is off target, so its count carries little meaning. This sequence joins TRBV12-3 or TRBV12-4 and TRBJ2-7; D possibly matches TRBD1 or TRBD2 (5 bases each). This CDR3 region has 14 residues. Trimming left V 4 bases short and J 5 bases short, with 15 bases between. CDR3 nucleotide sequence: TGTGCCAGCAGTTCGACGGGGCGGACCCACGAGCAGTACTTC. Translating gives CASSSTGRTHEQYF.

This clonotype appeared a few times. A library made for alpha chains picked up this beta chain off target, so its size means little. The chain uses TRBV6-5 and TRBJ2-7, with D possibly TRBD1 on 5 matching bases. CDR3 length equals 14 residues. Germline V lookup: CDR1 MNHEY, CDR2 SVGAGI. V lost 6 bases and J lost 1, with 13 bases in between. CDR3 nucleotide sequence: TGTGCCAGCAGCAGGGCTATCCCTTCCTACGAGCAGTACTTC. This translates into CASSRAIPSYEQYF.

By sample fraction, this clonotype is large. This beta chain lies outside the target of a library built for alpha chains; its clone size means little. This chain joins TRBV7-2 and TRBJ2-1; 8 bases are a match to TRBD2. Germline V gene lookup returns CDR1 SGHTA and CDR2 FQGNSA. The CDR3 sequence is 14 residues long. Trimming took 5 bases from V and 16 from J; bases not matched to a gene: 16. The CDR3 DNA is TGTGCCAGCAGCCCCGGGGGGGAAATCCGGGAGAAATTCTTC. It yields the protein CASSPGGEIREKFF.